A selection of T cell receptor beta chains follows, all from one sample in a study of sequential checkpoint blockade in melanoma. TCRdb's table, derived via immunoSEQ multiplex PCR, lists solely in-frame clones and lacks some. Of under 25,000 clones listed, 73% were seen once; the top ten hold about a fifth. The source material was CD8+ T cells sorted from blood (inferred from file names), sampled from a patient given nivolumab and ipilimumab in sequence. The source of these receptors is a human donor with melanoma. Each CDR3 is given with its conserved first and last residue. The D gene is left open where the match is weak. Rows may omit the clone size; those that give it use once, few, many or a size class.

d_call: TRBD2
v_call: TRBV18
clone_size: .
j_call: TRBJ2-1
cdr3_nt: TGTGCCAGCTCACCAGATAGCGGGAGGAACAATGAGCAGTTCTTC
cdr3_aa: CASSPDSGRNNEQFF

d_call: .
v_call: TRBV12-2
clone_size: .
j_call: TRBJ1-1
cdr3_nt: TGTGCAAGTCGCTTAGTTCTATGGGCCAGGATGAACACTGAAGCTTTCTTT
cdr3_aa: CASRLVLWARMNTEAFF

d_call: .
v_call: TRBV10-2
clone_size: few
j_call: TRBJ2-2
cdr3_nt: TGCGCCAGCAGTCCCTCCCTTCCCGGGGAGCTGTTTTTT
cdr3_aa: CASSPSLPGELFF

d_call: .
v_call: TRBV19
clone_size: .
j_call: TRBJ1-1
cdr3_nt: TGTGCCAGTAGACAGGGTACTTCATGGTGGAACACTGAAGCTTTCTTT
cdr3_aa: CASRQGTSWWNTEAFF

d_call: TRBD2
v_call: TRBV28
clone_size: .
j_call: TRBJ2-1
cdr3_nt: TGTGCCAGCAGAGAACCTAGCGGGAGCCCTGATGAGCAGTTCTTC
cdr3_aa: CASREPSGSPDEQFF

d_call: TRBD1
v_call: TRBV19
clone_size: few
j_call: TRBJ2-7
cdr3_nt: TGTGCCAGTAGTATTGGCAGGGGGCCCTACGAGCAGTACTTC
cdr3_aa: CASSIGRGPYEQYF

d_call: .
v_call: TRBV27
clone_size: few
j_call: TRBJ2-1
cdr3_nt: TGTGCCAGCAGTTTATCATGGAGAAACAATGAGCAGTTCTTC
cdr3_aa: CASSLSWRNNEQFF

d_call: TRBD1
v_call: TRBV6-5
clone_size: .
j_call: TRBJ1-2
cdr3_nt: TGTGCCAGCAGTACTCGGACAGGGAGGGCCTATGGCTACACCTTC
cdr3_aa: CASSTRTGRAYGYTF

d_call: TRBD1
v_call: TRBV5-4
clone_size: .
j_call: TRBJ2-2
cdr3_nt: TGTGCCAGCAGCTTGACACAGGGGGTGACCGGGGAGCTGTTTTTT
cdr3_aa: CASSLTQGVTGELFF

d_call: TRBD1
v_call: TRBV29-1
clone_size: .
j_call: TRBJ1-2
cdr3_nt: TGCAGCGTTGAGTTTATGAGACAGGGGATCACCTTC
cdr3_aa: CSVEFMRQGITF

d_call: TRBD1
v_call: TRBV2
clone_size: .
j_call: TRBJ2-7
cdr3_nt: TGTGCCAGCAGTGAATGGGGGGACAGGTCCTACGAGCAGTACTTC
cdr3_aa: CASSEWGDRSYEQYF

d_call: TRBD2
v_call: TRBV9
clone_size: .
j_call: TRBJ2-2
cdr3_nt: TGTGCCAGCACCCAAGGAGCGGGAGTAAGGACCGGGGAGCTGTTTTTT
cdr3_aa: CASTQGAGVRTGELFF

d_call: TRBD1
v_call: TRBV27
clone_size: .
j_call: TRBJ2-7
cdr3_nt: TGTGCCAGCAATCCCCAGGGCAGACAGGGGGCTTACGAGCAGTACTTC
cdr3_aa: CASNPQGRQGAYEQYF

d_call: TRBD1
v_call: TRBV5-1
clone_size: .
j_call: TRBJ2-7
cdr3_nt: TGCGCCAGCAGCTTGGGACAGGGGGCCTCCTACGAGCAGTACTTC
cdr3_aa: CASSLGQGASYEQYF

d_call: .
v_call: TRBV19
clone_size: few
j_call: TRBJ2-7
cdr3_nt: TGTGCCAGTAACCCGGGGGGCGGCTCCTACGAGCAGTACTTC
cdr3_aa: CASNPGGGSYEQYF

d_call: .
v_call: TRBV9
clone_size: .
j_call: TRBJ1-1
cdr3_nt: TGTGCCAGCAGCCCGACTGCGGGGGTGAACACTGAAGCTTTCTTT
cdr3_aa: CASSPTAGVNTEAFF

d_call: TRBD2
v_call: TRBV7-9
clone_size: .
j_call: TRBJ2-7
cdr3_nt: TGTGCCAGCAGTTATTCTAGCGGAATGAGCTCCTACGAGCAGTACTTC
cdr3_aa: CASSYSSGMSSYEQYF

d_call: .
v_call: TRBV4-3
clone_size: .
j_call: TRBJ2-7
cdr3_nt: TGCGCCAGCAGCCAAGACCCGGGACACCCCTACGAGCAGTACTTC
cdr3_aa: CASSQDPGHPYEQYF

d_call: TRBD1
v_call: TRBV5-4
clone_size: .
j_call: TRBJ1-2
cdr3_nt: TGTGCCAGCAGACCAACAGGGGGCTATGGCTACACCTTC
cdr3_aa: CASRPTGGYGYTF

d_call: .
v_call: TRBV5-1
clone_size: .
j_call: TRBJ2-7
cdr3_nt: TGCGCCAGCAGCTTGGGAATTTACGAGCAGTACTTC
cdr3_aa: CASSLGIYEQYF

d_call: .
v_call: TRBV4-1
clone_size: .
j_call: TRBJ1-1
cdr3_nt: TGCGCCAGCAGCTCTTATCCCGACCCCGGGGGAGCTTTCTTT
cdr3_aa: CASSSYPDPGGAFF

d_call: .
v_call: TRBV4-1
clone_size: .
j_call: TRBJ2-7
cdr3_nt: TGTGCCAGCAGCCAACAGAGGACGGGATCCTACGAGCAGTACTTC
cdr3_aa: CASSQQRTGSYEQYF

d_call: .
v_call: TRBV2
clone_size: .
j_call: TRBJ2-7
cdr3_nt: TGTGCCAGCAGTGAAGAGCAGGGGAGAGAGCAGTACTTC
cdr3_aa: CASSEEQGREQYF

d_call: .
v_call: TRBV19
clone_size: few
j_call: TRBJ1-1
cdr3_nt: TGTGCCAGTAGTATAACCTCGACAGGAAAGGAGGCTTTCTTT
cdr3_aa: CASSITSTGKEAFF

d_call: .
v_call: TRBV6-1
clone_size: large
j_call: TRBJ1-1
cdr3_nt: TGTGCCAGCAGCCTGAGGGAAAACACTGAAGCTTTCTTT
cdr3_aa: CASSLRENTEAFF

d_call: .
v_call: TRBV5-4
clone_size: .
j_call: TRBJ1-2
cdr3_nt: TGTGCCAGCAGCTTGGGAGGACAGAACTATGGCTACACCTTC
cdr3_aa: CASSLGGQNYGYTF

d_call: .
v_call: TRBV28
clone_size: once
j_call: TRBJ2-7
cdr3_nt: TGTGCCAGCAGTTTAGCTCCGAGCTACGAGCAGTACTTC
cdr3_aa: CASSLAPSYEQYF

d_call: TRBD1
v_call: TRBV7-9
clone_size: once
j_call: TRBJ1-2
cdr3_nt: TGTGCCAGCAGCTCCCCACGTGTGGGGGACAGGCCACTTCAGGGCTACACCTTC
cdr3_aa: CASSSPRVGDRPLQGYTF

d_call: .
v_call: TRBV19
clone_size: few
j_call: TRBJ1-1
cdr3_nt: TGTGCCAGTACGGGGAACACTGAAGCTTTCTTT
cdr3_aa: CASTGNTEAFF

d_call: .
v_call: TRBV7-9
clone_size: .
j_call: TRBJ1-1
cdr3_nt: TGTGCCAGCAGCTTAGAGACCGGGGTAGGCACTGAAGCTTTCTTT
cdr3_aa: CASSLETGVGTEAFF

d_call: TRBD1
v_call: TRBV30
clone_size: .
j_call: TRBJ2-7
cdr3_nt: TGTGCCTGGAGCCCCACGCTTTTTGGCAGGGGGTACGAGCAGTACTTC
cdr3_aa: CAWSPTLFGRGYEQYF

d_call: TRBD1
v_call: TRBV5-1
clone_size: .
j_call: TRBJ1-1
cdr3_nt: TGCGCCAGCCTAACAAAGACAGGGTCTCCCCCCGAAGCTTTCTTT
cdr3_aa: CASLTKTGSPPEAFF